These T cell receptor beta chains were read from a single sample in a study of OX40 agonist ivuxolimab in advanced cancers. Here immunoSEQ multiplex PCR was the method, and the copy in TCRdb shows in-frame clones only, minus some. The sample shows 60,000 to 65,000 clones, about four fifths of them seen only once. The material was CD4+ or CD8+ T cells sorted from blood, obtained in a trial of the OX40 agonist ivuxolimab. All receptors come from an adult with an advanced solid tumor such as melanoma, head and neck, liver or kidney cancer. CDR3s include the opening cysteine and the closing phenylalanine or tryptophan. The D gene is left open where the match is weak. Where a row states a size, it is once, few, many or the class of an expanded clone; other rows omit it.

V gene	J gene	clone size	D gene	CDR3 protein	CDR3 DNA
TRBV30	TRBJ2-5	.	TRBD1	CARDRGNTQYF	TGTGCCCGGGACAGGGGGAATACCCAGTACTTC
TRBV27	TRBJ1-6	few	TRBD1	CASALRRDSLNSPLHF	TGTGCCAGCGCCCTCAGACGGGACAGTCTTAATTCACCCCTCCACTTT
TRBV6-5	TRBJ2-7	.	.	CASSIVRGSYEQYF	TGTGCCAGCAGTATAGTCCGCGGCTCCTACGAGCAGTACTTC
TRBV18	TRBJ2-3	.	.	CASSPPLAGRGTDTQYF	TGTGCCAGCTCACCGCCTCTAGCAGGGCGTGGCACAGATACGCAGTATTTT
TRBV4-3	TRBJ1-1	.	TRBD1	CASSPRQGAGNTEAFF	TGCGCCAGCAGCCCGAGACAGGGGGCCGGGAACACTGAAGCTTTCTTT
TRBV7-2	TRBJ2-1	once	TRBD2	CASSRQTSGRNNEQFF	TGTGCCAGCAGCCGCCAGACTAGCGGGAGGAACAATGAGCAGTTCTTC
TRBV15	TRBJ1-5	few	.	CATSRSPNQPQHF	TGTGCCACCAGCAGGAGCCCGAATCAGCCCCAGCATTTT
TRBV12-5	TRBJ1-1	.	TRBD1	CASGSPTGGDTEAFF	TGTGCTAGTGGTTCCCCGACAGGGGGTGACACTGAAGCTTTCTTT
TRBV29-1	TRBJ2-7	.	TRBD2	CSVGGSDREQYF	TGCAGCGTTGGCGGGAGCGACCGCGAGCAGTACTTC
TRBV28	TRBJ1-1	.	.	CASASGSRVDTEAFF	TGTGCCAGCGCCTCAGGGTCCCGGGTGGACACTGAAGCTTTCTTT
TRBV27	TRBJ2-1	.	.	CASSLTTRFRGGGSPGDNEQFF	TGTGCCAGCAGTTTAACTACCAGATTCAGGGGGGGCGGGAGCCCCGGGGACAATGAGCAGTTCTTC
TRBV6-5	TRBJ1-1	.	TRBD1	CASSDRGRKAFF	TGTGCCAGCAGTGACAGGGGGCGTAAAGCTTTCTTT
TRBV5-1	TRBJ2-7	.	.	CASSLVEGFEQYF	TGCGCCAGCAGCTTGGTGGAGGGGTTTGAGCAGTACTTC
TRBV5-4	TRBJ2-3	.	TRBD2	CASSLEREVGDTQYF	TGTGCCAGCAGCTTGGAGCGGGAGGTTGGAGATACGCAGTATTTT
TRBV9	TRBJ1-2	once	TRBD1	CASSPKGGPGLGYTF	TGTGCCAGCAGCCCTAAAGGGGGCCCCGGTTTAGGCTACACCTTC
TRBV7-2	TRBJ2-3	.	.	CASSRRGTTDTQYF	TGTGCCAGCAGTCGAAGGGGTACCACAGATACGCAGTATTTT
TRBV5-1	TRBJ2-1	.	TRBD2	CASSIRPTSGNEQFF	TGCGCCAGCAGCATTCGTCCGACTAGCGGGAATGAGCAGTTCTTC
TRBV7-3	TRBJ1-1	.	.	CASSPTGMNTEAFF	TGTGCCAGCAGCCCGACCGGAATGAACACTGAAGCTTTCTTT
TRBV2	TRBJ2-7	.	.	CASRYRATSSYEQYF	TGTGCCAGCAGGTACAGGGCTACCTCCTCCTACGAGCAGTACTTC
TRBV7-2	TRBJ1-1	.	.	CASSPLPNDPPTEAFF	TGTGCCAGCAGCCCCTTACCTAACGACCCCCCCACTGAAGCTTTCTTT
TRBV6-5	TRBJ1-1	.	TRBD1	CASSYGTGVTEAFF	TGTGCCAGCAGTTACGGGACAGGGGTAACTGAAGCTTTCTTT
TRBV4-2	TRBJ2-7	.	TRBD1	CASSVTGQRNEQYF	TGTGCCAGCAGCGTAACGGGACAGCGGAACGAGCAGTACTTC
TRBV15	TRBJ1-2	.	.	CATSREGLWSYGYTF	TGTGCCACCAGCAGAGAGGGATTGTGGAGCTATGGCTACACCTTC
TRBV12-5	TRBJ2-3	.	.	CASGLGVRGSTDTQYF	TGTGCTAGTGGTTTGGGGGTACGGGGCAGCACAGATACGCAGTATTTT
TRBV5-1	TRBJ2-1	.	.	CASSLGAYNNEQFF	TGCGCCAGCAGCTTGGGGGCGTACAACAATGAGCAGTTCTTC
TRBV25-1	TRBJ2-3	.	.	CASSLRDRTDTQYF	TGTGCCAGCAGTCTTCGGGATCGGACAGATACGCAGTATTTT
TRBV7-8	TRBJ2-1	few	.	CASSPGSLYNEQFF	TGTGCCAGCAGCCCCGGTAGCCTCTACAATGAGCAGTTCTTC
TRBV2	TRBJ2-7	.	TRBD2	CASTRLAGVSYEQYF	TGTGCCAGCACCAGACTAGCGGGAGTGTCCTACGAGCAGTACTTC
TRBV18	TRBJ1-2	.	TRBD1	CASSPQENRGYGYTF	TGTGCCAGCTCACCTCAAGAGAACAGGGGTTATGGCTACACCTTC
TRBV5-1	TRBJ1-1	.	.	CASSLDRWNTEAFF	TGCGCCAGCAGCTTGGACAGATGGAACACTGAAGCTTTCTTT
TRBV7-2	TRBJ2-7	.	TRBD2	CASSLAGGLAGTSSYEQYF	TGTGCCAGCAGCTTAGCGGGTGGACTAGCGGGGACCAGCTCCTACGAGCAGTACTTC
TRBV19	TRBJ2-1	few	TRBD2	CASRTSGLGHNNEQFF	TGTGCCAGTCGAACCTCGGGACTAGGGCACAACAATGAGCAGTTCTTC
TRBV4-1	TRBJ2-7	.	.	CASSQTRGVDYEQYF	TGCGCCAGCAGCCAGACTAGGGGGGTGGACTACGAGCAGTACTTC
TRBV9	TRBJ2-2	.	TRBD2	CASSPPGGGTGELFF	TGTGCCAGCAGCCCACCGGGGGGAGGGACCGGGGAGCTGTTTTTT
TRBV27	TRBJ1-4	.	.	CASSRSAQLATNEKLFF	TGTGCCAGCAGTCGAAGCGCGCAGCTTGCAACTAATGAAAAACTGTTTTTT
TRBV4-3	TRBJ2-3	.	.	CASSQDTGFTDTQYF	TGCGCCAGCAGCCAAGATACGGGATTCACAGATACGCAGTATTTT
TRBV5-1	TRBJ2-1	.	.	CASSNGSSYNEQFF	TGCGCCAGCAGCAACGGGAGCTCCTACAATGAGCAGTTCTTC
TRBV30	TRBJ2-3	.	TRBD2	CAWKTSGSRNTQYF	TGTGCCTGGAAGACTAGCGGATCAAGGAATACGCAGTATTTT
TRBV6-5	TRBJ2-5	.	TRBD1	CASTRDRGFQETQYF	TGTGCCAGCACTCGGGACAGGGGGTTCCAAGAGACCCAGTACTTC
TRBV9	TRBJ1-1	.	.	CASSRLSSTEAFF	TGTGCCAGCAGCCGTTTGTCGAGTACTGAAGCTTTCTTT
TRBV9	TRBJ2-5	.	TRBD2	CASSAGGETQYF	TGTGCCAGCAGCGCGGGAGGGGAGACCCAGTACTTC
TRBV5-4	TRBJ2-5	few	TRBD1	CASSGTGTQETQYF	TGTGCCAGCAGCGGGACAGGGACCCAAGAGACCCAGTACTTC
TRBV5-1	TRBJ1-4	few	.	CASSLGQTSNEKLFF	TGCGCCAGCAGCTTGGGGCAGACCTCCAATGAAAAACTGTTTTTT
TRBV5-6	TRBJ1-3	.	.	CASSLMPASGNTIYF	TGTGCCAGCAGCTTGATGCCAGCCTCTGGAAACACCATATATTTT
TRBV10-3	TRBJ1-1	.	TRBD1	CAISPDRANTEAFF	TGTGCCATCAGTCCGGACAGGGCGAACACTGAAGCTTTCTTT
TRBV6-1	TRBJ2-3	.	.	CASSYSTGGEDTQYF	TGTGCCAGCAGCTATTCGACAGGTGGCGAGGATACGCAGTATTTT
TRBV5-5	TRBJ2-7	.	.	CASSLTGLGYEQYF	TGTGCCAGCAGCTTAACGGGGCTAGGCTACGAGCAGTACTTC
TRBV7-9	TRBJ1-2	.	.	CASSSYGYTF	TGTGCCAGCAGCTCCTATGGCTACACCTTC
TRBV1	TRBJ2-7	.	.	CTSSVISTSGRGYEQYF	TGCACCAGCAGCGTAATCTCGACTAGCGGGAGGGGATACGAGCAGTACTTC
TRBV5-1	TRBJ2-5	.	TRBD2	CASSPGGGETQYF	TGCGCCAGCAGCCCGGGAGGAGGAGAGACCCAGTACTTC
TRBV7-9	TRBJ1-3	.	.	CASSFMYTIYF	TGTGCCAGCAGCTTCATGTACACCATATATTTT